This TCR beta chain was sequenced in a study of blood T cell repertoires in COVID-19. Per germline, CDR1 MNHEY and CDR2 SVGAGI. The CDR3 is made up of 15 amino acids. Germline trimming cut 4 bases from V and 2 bases from J; bases unmatched to any gene: 4. In this sample, this clone turned up once. Sequencing used immunoSEQ multiplex PCR; TCRdb keeps in-frame clones, though not all of them. The sample yields 200,000 to 300,000 clones, about 89% seen once. This clonotype was obtained from a man aged 40-55 years who had recovered from COVID-19. The rearrangement links TRBV6-5 to TRBJ2-7; 11 bases line up with TRBD1. The specimen sequenced was peripheral blood. The CDR3 DNA is TGTGCCAGCAGTTTCGGACAGGGGGCTGCCTACGAGCAGTACTTC. This encodes CASSFGQGAAYEQYF.